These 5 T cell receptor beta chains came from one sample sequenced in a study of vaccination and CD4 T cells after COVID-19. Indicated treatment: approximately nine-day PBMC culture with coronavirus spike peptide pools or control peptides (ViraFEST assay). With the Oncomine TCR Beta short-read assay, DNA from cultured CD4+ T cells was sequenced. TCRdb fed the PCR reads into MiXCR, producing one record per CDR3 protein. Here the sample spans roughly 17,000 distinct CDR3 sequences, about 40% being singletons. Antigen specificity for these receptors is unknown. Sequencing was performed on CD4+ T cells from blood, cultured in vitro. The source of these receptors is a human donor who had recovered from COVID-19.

Written as DNA, the CDR3 is TGCAGTGCTAGACCCCACTTTGCGGGAGGGAAAGCCAACGAGCAGTACTTC. Translating it yields CSARPHFAGGKANEQYF. The chain recombines TRBV20-1 with TRBJ2-7; TRBD2 matches 9 bases. CDR3 length: 17 amino acids. Germline trimming cut 2 bases from V and 5 bases from J; bases unmatched to any gene: 16. CDR1 and CDR2 from the germline V gene are DFQATT and SNEGSKA (reference sequence).

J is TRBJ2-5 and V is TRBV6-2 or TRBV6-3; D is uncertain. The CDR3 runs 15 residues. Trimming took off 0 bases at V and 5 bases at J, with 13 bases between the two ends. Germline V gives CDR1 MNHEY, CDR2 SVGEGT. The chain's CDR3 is CASSYSAALMETQYF. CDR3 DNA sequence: TGTGCCAGCAGTTACTCGGCAGCGCTAATGGAGACCCAGTACTTC.

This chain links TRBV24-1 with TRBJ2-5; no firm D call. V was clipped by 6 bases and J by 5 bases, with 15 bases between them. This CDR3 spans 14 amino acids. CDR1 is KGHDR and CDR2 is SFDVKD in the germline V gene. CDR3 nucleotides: TGTGCCACCAGTACTACCGAAGCCGCGGAGACCCAGTACTTC. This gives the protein CATSTTEAAETQYF.

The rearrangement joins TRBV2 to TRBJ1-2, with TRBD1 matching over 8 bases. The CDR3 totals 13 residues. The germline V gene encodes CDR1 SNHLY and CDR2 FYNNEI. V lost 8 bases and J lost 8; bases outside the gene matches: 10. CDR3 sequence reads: CASSSVTGVGYTF. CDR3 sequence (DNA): TGTGCCAGCTCGTCCGTGACAGGGGTGGGCTACACCTTC. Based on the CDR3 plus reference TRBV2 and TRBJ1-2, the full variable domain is EPEVTQTPSHQVTQMGQEVILRCVPISNHLYFYWYRQILGQKVEFLVSFYNNEISEKSEIFDDQFSVERPDGSNFTLKIRSTKLEDSAMYFCASSSVTGVGYTFGSGTRLTVV.

The CDR3 sequence: CASSVQETQYF. CDR3 DNA sequence: TGTGCCAGCAGTGTTCAAGAGACCCAGTACTTC. This chain uses TRBV12-3 or TRBV12-4 with TRBJ2-5; D call uncertain. The CDR3 covers 11 residues. The V end lost 5 bases, the J end lost 2 bases, and 3 bases lay between the germline ends.